The source of this T cell receptor beta chain is a study of vaccination and CD4 T cells after COVID-19. Study-wide background: Overlapping SARS-CoV-2, HCoV-NL63, HCoV-OC43 and HCoV-229E spike peptides stimulated the cells.

Trimming left V 8 bases short and J 0 bases short, with 10 bases between. The CDR3 length is 13 residues. CDR1 is MNHEY and CDR2 is SMNVEV in the germline V gene (reference sequence). Treatment meaning: approximately 10-day PBMC culture with coronavirus spike peptide pools or control peptides (ViraFEST assay). Notes on this clonotype: The antigen is unknown.

Cultured CD4+ T-cell DNA underwent Oncomine TCR Beta short-read sequencing. Each CDR3 protein gets one entry after TCRdb re-called the PCR reads with MiXCR. The profile shows more than 20,000 distinct CDR3 sequences, 60% of them singletons. The chain carries TRBV27 and TRBJ1-1, with D perhaps matching TRBD1 (5 bases). The receptor's source is a human donor who received a COVID-19 vaccine. Sequences were derived from CD4+ T cells from blood, cultured in vitro, sampled after SARS-CoV-2 vaccination. CDR3 in amino acids: CASRPGLNTEAFF. CDR3 DNA: TGTGCCAGCCGTCCAGGGTTGAACACTGAAGCTTTCTTT.